This entry concerns a single T cell receptor (beta chain). Per the germline V gene, CDR1 is MDHEN and CDR2 is SYDVKM. With 6 bases removed from V and 4 bases from J, the gap between germline ends came to 21 bases. This CDR3 region has 16 residues. Primers: 60 Vbeta forward and 13 Jbeta reverse. Data came from immunoSEQ multiplex PCR; TCRdb stores just in-frame clones and leaves some out. The sample lists more than 95,000 clones; roughly three quarters were seen once. This sample is part of a study of cytomegalovirus exposure and HLA in healthy donors. This receptor was obtained from a young man in good health and CMV-seronegative. The material sequenced was PBMCs. J is TRBJ1-1 and V is TRBV28; D might be TRBD1 (5 bases). CDR3 in amino acids: CASSPTGTGVATEAFF. CDR3 sequence (DNA): TGTGCCAGCAGCCCCACGGGAACGGGGGTGGCCACTGAAGCTTTCTTT.